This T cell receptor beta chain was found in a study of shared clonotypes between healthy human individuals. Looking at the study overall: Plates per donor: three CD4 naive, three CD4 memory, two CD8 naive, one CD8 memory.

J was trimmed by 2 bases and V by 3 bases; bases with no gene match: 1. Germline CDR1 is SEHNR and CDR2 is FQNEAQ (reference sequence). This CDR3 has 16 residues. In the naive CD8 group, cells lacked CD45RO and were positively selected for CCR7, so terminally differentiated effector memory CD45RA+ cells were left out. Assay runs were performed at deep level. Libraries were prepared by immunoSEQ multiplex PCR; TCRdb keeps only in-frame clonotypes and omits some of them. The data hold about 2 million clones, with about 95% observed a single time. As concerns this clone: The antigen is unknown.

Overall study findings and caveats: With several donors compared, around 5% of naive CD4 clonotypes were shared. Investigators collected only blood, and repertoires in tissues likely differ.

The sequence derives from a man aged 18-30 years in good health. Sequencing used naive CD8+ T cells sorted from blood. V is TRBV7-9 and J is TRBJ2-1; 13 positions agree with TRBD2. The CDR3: CASSLTSGRPYNEQFF. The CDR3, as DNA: TGTGCCAGCAGCTTGACTAGCGGGAGGCCCTACAATGAGCAGTTCTTC.